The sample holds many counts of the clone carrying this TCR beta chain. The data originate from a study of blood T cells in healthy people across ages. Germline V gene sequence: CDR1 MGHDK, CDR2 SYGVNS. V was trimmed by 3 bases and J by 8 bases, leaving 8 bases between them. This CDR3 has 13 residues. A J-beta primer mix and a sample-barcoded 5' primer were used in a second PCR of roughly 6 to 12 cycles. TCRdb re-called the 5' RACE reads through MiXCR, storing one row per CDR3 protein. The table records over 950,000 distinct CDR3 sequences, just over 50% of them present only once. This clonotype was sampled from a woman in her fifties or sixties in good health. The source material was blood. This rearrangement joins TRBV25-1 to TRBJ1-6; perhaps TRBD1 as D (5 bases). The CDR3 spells CASSDRADSPLHF. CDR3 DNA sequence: TGTGCCAGCAGTGACAGGGCGGATTCACCCCTCCACTTT.